Each of the 23 T cell receptor beta chains below was sequenced from the same sample in a study of Ad26.COV2.S vaccination and SARS-CoV-2 variants. Documented treatment: around 19 received Ad26.COV2.S at low or high dose, single or two shots; 5 received placebo; per-sample allocation not given. Samples were taken on day 63 after the first vaccine or placebo injection. TCRdb keeps only in-frame clones here, not all; method: immunoSEQ multiplex PCR. Of around 300,000 clones in the sample, roughly 90% were seen once. Specimen: peripheral blood, collected in a trial of Ad26.COV2.S vaccine versus placebo. The receptors were gathered from a person aged 18 to 59 who received the Ad26.COV2.S COVID-19 vaccine or a placebo.

The rearrangement joins TRBV6-6 to TRBJ1-2; D might be TRBD1 (6 bases). Germline V gene sequence: CDR1 MNHNY, CDR2 SVGAGI (reference sequence). CDR3 length equals 15 residues. Between the trimmed V and J ends, which lost 0 bases and 4 bases, there was a span of 12 bases. The CDR3 bases are TGTGCCAGCAGTTACTCGATGCAGGGGAGCTATGGCTACACCTTC. It specifies CASSYSMQGSYGYTF.

The chain has TRBV30 and TRBJ2-3, with no clear D. CDR1 and CDR2 from the germline V gene are GTSNPN and SVGIG (reference sequence). The CDR3 extends over 10 amino acids. V lost 1 base and J lost 6, with 2 bases in between. The CDR3 DNA sequence: TGTGCCTGGAGTGCGGATACGCAGTATTTT. Translating it yields CAWSADTQYF.

In DNA, the CDR3 is TGTGCCAGCTCATCGGACAGGGGGAGCGACAATGAGCAGTTCTTC. Translation gives CASSSDRGSDNEQFF. The chain has TRBV18 and TRBJ2-1; 10 nucleotides align to TRBD1. Unmatched junction bases numbered 6, after V lost 5 bases and J lost 5 bases. The CDR3 runs 15 residues. Germline CDR1 and CDR2: KGHSH and LQKENI.

The chain couples TRBV3-1 (or the pseudogene TRBV3-2) to TRBJ2-3, with D possibly TRBD2 on 6 matching bases. The CDR3 is 14 residues long. V lost 1 base to trimming and J lost 5 bases, with 10 bases between them. The germline V gene has CDR1 LGHDT and CDR2 YNNKEL (reference sequence). This chain's CDR3 is CASSQGVGGDTQYF. CDR3 nucleotide sequence: TGTGCCAGCAGCCAAGGTGTCGGGGGAGATACGCAGTATTTT.

The chain recombines TRBV19 with TRBJ2-5; 9 nucleotides align to TRBD2. Germline V CDR1 and CDR2: LNHDA, SQIVND (reference sequence). CDR3 length: 15 residues. V lost 1 base and J lost 5; bases outside the gene matches: 5. CDR3 DNA sequence: TGTGCCAGTAGTATAGTATCTAGCGGGACTGAGACCCAGTACTTC. Protein product: CASSIVSSGTETQYF.

The CDR3 DNA reads TGTGCCAGCAGCCAAGAACCGGGACAGGGGGACTACGAGCAGTACTTC. Its protein product is CASSQEPGQGDYEQYF. V gene TRBV3-1 (or the pseudogene TRBV3-2) combines with J gene TRBJ2-7; 11 bases are a match to TRBD1. The CDR3 extends over 16 amino acids. The germline V gene encodes CDR1 LGHDT and CDR2 YNNKEL (reference sequence). The trim removed 0 bases at V and 3 bases at J, leaving 4 bases unmatched.

In the case of this clone: Within the sample, other DNA sequences also encode this same CDR3. This chain joins TRBV11-2 and TRBJ1-1, with a possible D match to TRBD1 (5 bases). This CDR3 is 16 amino acids long. Trimming took 0 bases from V and 1 from J, leaving 12 bases between them. The V gene's germline CDR1 is SGHAT and CDR2 FQNNGV. CDR3 DNA: TGTGCCAGCAGCTTAGATCAAGCAGGGTGGAACACTGAAGCTTTCTTT. This sequence encodes CASSLDQAGWNTEAFF.

A single count supports this clone. The CDR3 region has the DNA TGCGCCAGCAGCTTATTATTAGCGGGACCCCAAGAGACCCAGTACTTC. Translation gives CASSLLLAGPQETQYF. The chain combines TRBV5-1 with TRBJ2-5; TRBD2 matches at 8 bases. After removal of 2 bases from V and 1 base from J, the junction contained 7 bases not matched to a gene. Germline CDR1 is SGHRS and CDR2 is YFSETQ. The CDR3 runs 16 residues.

The chain links TRBV7-3 to TRBJ2-4, with a possible D match to TRBD1 (5 bases). V lost 5 bases, J lost 4 bases, and 21 bases lay in between. This CDR3 region has 17 residues. Germline V CDR1 and CDR2: SGHTA, FQGTGA. CDR3 protein: CASSKGAPRAVKNIQYF. The DNA of the CDR3 is TGTGCCAGCAGCAAAGGGGCCCCTCGGGCAGTAAAAAACATTCAGTACTTC.

This clone was recorded once. The V call is TRBV7-2, the J call TRBJ2-6; D remains unclear. Trimming pared 1 base from V and 0 bases from J, leaving 7 bases between. The CDR3 has 16 amino acids. The germline V gene has CDR1 SGHTA and CDR2 FQGNSA. The CDR3 DNA follows: TGTGCCAGCAGCTTAGGCTCGGGCTCTGGGGCCAACGTCCTGACTTTC. This encodes CASSLGSGSGANVLTF.

With regard to this clone: This CDR3 is also generated by other DNA sequences in the sample. The chain recombines TRBV6-5 with TRBJ2-7; D unclear. In germline, CDR1 is MNHEY, CDR2 SVGAGI. There are 13 residues in the CDR3. The V end lost 6 bases, the J end lost 3 bases, and 12 bases lay between the germline ends. The CDR3 coding sequence is TGTGCCAGCAGGTCGGGTAGCAGCTACGAGCAGTACTTC. Translated, it gives CASRSGSSYEQYF.

The rearrangement joins TRBV3-1 (or the pseudogene TRBV3-2) to TRBJ1-2; 9 positions agree with TRBD1. From germline, CDR1 is LGHDT and CDR2 YNNKEL (reference sequence). This CDR3 has 16 amino acids. V was clipped by 5 bases and J by 8 bases; unmatched bases: 15. CDR3: CASSLGRGTGFRGYTF. As DNA, the CDR3 is TGTGCCAGCAGCTTAGGAAGAGGGACAGGGTTCCGGGGCTACACCTTC.

The V and J genes are TRBV6-5 and TRBJ1-2; D is ambiguous. Germline loops: CDR1 MNHEY, CDR2 SVGAGI. V was shortened by 7 bases and J by 7 bases, with 19 bases between the two germline ends. The CDR3 covers 14 residues. The CDR3, as DNA: TGTGCCAGCACCATTAACCCCGGGGTTTCTGGCTACACCTTC. Amino acid sequence: CASTINPGVSGYTF.

A note on this clone: The sample contains more than one DNA sequence encoding this CDR3. The genes are TRBV12-3 or TRBV12-4 and TRBJ1-2; D not resolved. The CDR3 length is 13 residues. The V and J ends lost 2 bases and 5 bases respectively, with 9 bases between them. For the CDR3, the DNA is TGTGCCAGCAGTTTATCAGTCTCTTATGGCTACACCTTC. This gives the protein CASSLSVSYGYTF.

This sequence joins TRBV6-5 and TRBJ2-1, with TRBD1 matching 9 bases. Trimming at V came to 6 bases and at J to 5 bases, leaving 2 bases not matched to a gene. CDR1 MNHEY and CDR2 SVGAGI come from the germline V gene. The CDR3 is made up of 13 amino acids. CDR3 protein: CASRQGANNEQFF. Here the CDR3 DNA reads TGTGCCAGCAGACAGGGGGCCAACAATGAGCAGTTCTTC.

Here the CDR3 reads CASSQDVGIYGYTF. Here the CDR3 DNA reads TGTGCCAGCAGCCAAGATGTAGGGATCTATGGCTACACCTTC. The chain has TRBV3-1 (or the pseudogene TRBV3-2) and TRBJ1-2, with unresolved D. The CDR3 has 14 amino acids. V lost 0 bases and J 4 bases, leaving 9 bases between the germline ends. Germline lookup yields CDR1 LGHDT and CDR2 YNNKEL (reference sequence).

This clone has a handful of counts. This chain uses TRBV19 with TRBJ1-5; D is perhaps TRBD1 (5 bases). CDR1 is LNHDA and CDR2 is SQIVND in the germline V gene (reference sequence). Trimming pared 2 bases from V and 4 bases from J, leaving 15 bases between. There are 16 residues in the CDR3. The CDR3 DNA follows: TGTGCCAGTAGTATATTCATTGGGGGGGGTAATCAGCCCCAGCATTTT. This gives the protein CASSIFIGGGNQPQHF. Together with reference TRBV19 and TRBJ1-5, the CDR3 gives the full variable domain: DGGITQSPKYLFRKEGQNVTLSCEQNLNHDAMYWYRQDPGQGLRLIYYSQIVNDFQKGDIAEGYSVSREKKESFPLTVTSAQKNPTAFYLCASSIFIGGGNQPQHFGDGTRLSIL.

The chain combines TRBV5-1 with TRBJ2-1; 7 bases align to TRBD2. CDR1 is SGHRS and CDR2 is YFSETQ in the germline V gene. The CDR3 has 17 amino acids. Trimming removed 0 bases from V and 0 bases from J; junction bases left unmatched: 6. CDR3 region: CASSLGSASGSYNEQFF. CDR3 DNA: TGCGCCAGCAGCTTGGGTTCCGCTAGCGGCTCCTACAATGAGCAGTTCTTC.

V usage is TRBV20-1 and J usage is TRBJ2-3; D perhaps matches TRBD2 (5 bases). Germline V gene data show CDR1 as DFQATT and CDR2 as SNEGSKA (reference sequence). The CDR3 is 16 residues long. V shed 3 bases and J shed 5 bases, with 21 bases lying between them. The CDR3 nucleotides are TGCAGTGCTAGTCGGGATCCAAGCGCGGTCTTAGATACGCAGTATTTT. As protein: CSASRDPSAVLDTQYF.

This clone was recorded once. The genes are TRBV23-1 and TRBJ1-2, with D unresolved. TRBV23-1 carries the ORF label, with uncertain function. The ends were cut back, 5 bases at V and 4 bases at J, with 14 bases in the middle. This CDR3 has 14 residues. CDR3 region: CASSSSPGPYGYTF. The CDR3 nucleotides read TGCGCCAGCAGTTCCTCCCCGGGCCCCTATGGCTACACCTTC.

This sequence joins TRBV3-1 (or the pseudogene TRBV3-2) and TRBJ1-1; D is unresolved. The CDR3 runs to 12 residues. Trimming removed 5 bases from V and 0 bases from J, with 4 bases in between. Germline loops: CDR1 LGHDT, CDR2 YNNKEL (reference sequence). This CDR3 reads CASSLLNTEAFF. CDR3 coding DNA: TGTGCCAGCAGCTTACTGAACACTGAAGCTTTCTTT.

This sequence joins TRBV29-1 and TRBJ1-1; no reliable D call. The CDR3 is made up of 16 amino acids. The germline V and J ends were trimmed by 5 bases and 6 bases, with 25 bases remaining between them. Germline V lookup: CDR1 SQVTM, CDR2 ANQGSEA. CDR3 region: CSVIGRDSYFSPEAFF. In DNA, the CDR3 is TGCAGCGTTATAGGTAGGGATAGCTACTTCAGTCCTGAAGCTTTCTTT.

The chain links TRBV5-6 to TRBJ2-1; 9 nucleotides agree with TRBD1. Germline assignment: CDR1 SGHDT and CDR2 YYEEEE. The V segment lost 4 bases and the J segment 5 bases; nucleotides outside the gene matches: 7. This CDR3 region has 15 residues. CDR3 protein: CASSPTGGAHNEQFF. For the CDR3, the DNA is TGTGCCAGCAGCCCCACAGGGGGCGCCCACAATGAGCAGTTCTTC.